This T cell receptor (beta chain) was captured by sequencing in a study of glioma-infiltrating T cells. This clonotype was detected ten times or more. CDR3 length equals 14 residues. V was pared by 6 bases and J by 2 bases, with 13 bases between. CDR1 MNHNS and CDR2 SASEGT come from the germline V gene. The iRepertoire nested amplicon-rescue multiplex PCR amplified TCR alpha and beta CDR3s from RNA. MiXCR was run by TCRdb on the multiplex PCR reads, yielding one entry per CDR3 protein. The table includes around 390,000 distinct CDR3 sequences, roughly two fifths detected once. This TCR came from a human donor with low-grade glioma or glioblastoma, undergoing nonglioma brain surgery, or in good health (not recorded which). Sequencing was carried out using glioma tissue, nonneoplastic brain tissue, or PBMCs (not recorded which). The chain has TRBV6-1 and TRBJ2-5; perhaps TRBD1 as D (6 bases). The CDR3, as DNA: TGTGCCAGCAGATACCTGGACAGACAAGAGACCCAGTACTTC. This encodes CASRYLDRQETQYF.